Sequencing of this TCR beta chain was carried out in a study of blood T cell repertoires in COVID-19. Background on the study: Samples representing acute and convalescent COVID-19 were sourced from the United States, Italy and Spain.

TCRdb's table, derived via immunoSEQ multiplex PCR, lists solely in-frame clones and lacks some. The sample gives around 150,000 clones, 75% to 90% of which show up once; over 10% is in the top ten. V shed 0 bases and J shed 0 bases, with 11 bases lying between them. The CDR3 runs 16 residues. Germline values: CDR1 SGHRS, CDR2 YFSETQ. Clinical history as reported by participants underpinned cohort assignment. For recovered donors of Cohort 3, there were two negative PCRs, clearance, or symptom resolution. This receptor was identified in a woman aged 55-69 years who had recovered from COVID-19. The sequenced sample was PBMCs or T cells enriched from blood (not recorded which). The chain carries TRBV5-1 and TRBJ2-3; D perhaps matches TRBD2 (5 bases). Here the CDR3 reads CASSLVPGTSTDTQYF. The CDR3 DNA reads TGCGCCAGCAGCTTGGTGCCGGGAACAAGCACAGATACGCAGTATTTT.